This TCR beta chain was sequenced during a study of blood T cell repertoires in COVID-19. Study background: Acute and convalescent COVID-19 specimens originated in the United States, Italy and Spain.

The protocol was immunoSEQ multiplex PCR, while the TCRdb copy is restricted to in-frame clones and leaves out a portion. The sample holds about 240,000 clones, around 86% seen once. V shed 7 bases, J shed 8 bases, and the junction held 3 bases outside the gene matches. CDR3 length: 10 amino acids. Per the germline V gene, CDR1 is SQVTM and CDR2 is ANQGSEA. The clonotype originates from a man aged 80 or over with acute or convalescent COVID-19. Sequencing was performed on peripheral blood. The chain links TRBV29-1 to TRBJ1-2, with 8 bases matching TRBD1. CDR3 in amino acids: CSATGDGYTF. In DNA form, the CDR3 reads TGCAGCGCGACAGGGGACGGCTACACCTTC.